This T cell receptor (beta chain) appears in the sequencing data of a study of blood T cell repertoires in COVID-19. At the level of the study: Acute and convalescent COVID-19 specimens originated in the United States, Italy and Spain.

Measured with immunoSEQ multiplex PCR; TCRdb has only the in-frame clones, and not every one. The sample has tens of thousands of clones, over 70% seen once. V was cut by 8 bases and J by 5 bases, with 18 bases left in between. The CDR3 spans 15 residues. The germline V gene has CDR1 MGHDK and CDR2 SYGVNS. The sample comprised peripheral blood. The origin of this receptor is a woman aged 80 or over with active or convalescent COVID-19. The chain links TRBV25-1 to TRBJ2-2; perhaps TRBD1 as D (6 bases). The CDR3 protein is CASGPTGTRTGELFF. The CDR3 nucleotides are TGTGCCAGCGGCCCCACAGGGACCCGGACCGGGGAGCTGTTTTTT.